This T cell receptor beta chain was sequenced during a study of pediatric ulcerative colitis. Whole-study results and caveats: A couple of rectal clonotypes were found only in ulcerative colitis patients, all of them. Rectal pinch biopsies may include blood-derived T cells.

The CDR3 extends over 13 amino acids. Trimming stripped 2 bases from V and 3 bases from J, with 8 bases between. Per the germline V gene, CDR1 is KGHSH and CDR2 is LQKENI. The survey-level immunoSEQ assay was used. TCRdb's copy holds only in-frame clones and misses some; the assay was immunoSEQ multiplex PCR. The top ten clones hold over 3% of a sample with tens of thousands of clones, about 78% of them seen once. One to two pinch biopsies were taken from the rectum during colonoscopy. In this sample, this clone turned up a few times. Its cognate antigen is unknown. The chain uses TRBV18 and TRBJ2-7; D unresolved. Source material: gut tissue. The sequence was obtained from a girl aged 10-17 years with moderate ulcerative colitis. The CDR3 sequence is CASSPRALYEQYF. Written as DNA, the CDR3 is TGTGCCAGCTCACCAAGGGCCCTCTACGAGCAGTACTTC.